Following are 23 T cell receptor beta chains from one sample sequenced in a study of shared clonotypes between healthy human individuals. The assay was immunoSEQ multiplex PCR, and TCRdb's table has in-frame clones only and misses some. Among about 2.3 million clones listed, 85% to 95% were seen once. The sequencing input was naive CD4+ T cells from PBMCs. Subset reported: CD45RA+ positively selected. These receptors were taken from a young man in good health. Some clones in this sample may be carry-over from other donors' samples.

The V call is TRBV2, the J call TRBJ2-1; D call uncertain. CDR1 and CDR2 from the germline V gene are SNHLY and FYNNEI. The CDR3 totals 12 residues. Deletions cut 6 bases from V and 5 bases from J, with 8 bases between. Written as DNA, the CDR3 is TGTGCCAGCAGCGACCCCAACAATGAGCAGTTCTTC. This gives the protein CASSDPNNEQFF.

Written as DNA, the CDR3 is TGTGCCAGCAGTCTCCTGGGGGGTAGTTATACTGAAGCTTTCTTT. Protein product: CASSLLGGSYTEAFF. The gene calls are TRBV28 and TRBJ1-1; TRBD1 is a possible D gene (5 bases). The V gene lost 5 bases and the J gene lost 5 bases, with 18 bases spanning the gap. Germline loops: CDR1 MDHEN, CDR2 SYDVKM. The CDR3 has 15 amino acids.

The chain combines TRBV29-1 with TRBJ2-7; TRBD1 is a possible D gene (5 bases). CDR1 is SQVTM and CDR2 is ANQGSEA in the germline V gene. The CDR3 runs 13 residues. Trimming took off 4 bases at V and 0 bases at J, with 10 bases between the two ends. DNA of the CDR3: TGCAGCGTTGCAGGACACCTCTCCTACGAGCAGTACTTC. This translates into CSVAGHLSYEQYF.

The genes are TRBV11-2 and TRBJ2-7; TRBD2 agrees at 10 bases. CDR1 is SGHAT and CDR2 is FQNNGV in the germline V gene. After removal of 5 bases from V and 4 bases from J, the junction contained 8 bases not matched to a gene. This CDR3 contains 15 residues. The CDR3 sequence: CASSLSTSGFYEQYF. In DNA, the CDR3 is TGTGCCAGCAGCCTCTCGACTAGCGGGTTTTACGAGCAGTACTTC.

The chain uses TRBV5-1 and TRBJ2-1, with TRBD2 matching 10 bases. The CDR3 is 16 residues long. Trimming at V came to 0 bases and at J to 9 bases, leaving 9 bases not matched to a gene. Germline V gene sequence: CDR1 SGHRS, CDR2 YFSETQ. The CDR3 coding sequence is TGCGCCAGCAGCTTGGTTCTAGCGGGAGATATGGGTGAGCAGTTCTTC. Encoded protein: CASSLVLAGDMGEQFF.

The rearrangement joins TRBV5-6 to TRBJ2-6; D uncertain. The CDR3 is 17 residues long. CDR1 and CDR2 (germline): SGHDT, YYEEEE. Trimming shortened V by 6 bases and J by 1 base, and 17 bases separated the two germline ends. CDR3 in DNA: TGTGCCAGCAAGGGCACCCCCTGGTCTTCTGGGGCCAACGTCCTGACTTTC. This sequence encodes CASKGTPWSSGANVLTF.

About this clone: This CDR3 is also generated by other DNA sequences in the sample. This rearrangement joins TRBV5-6 to TRBJ1-4, with D uncertain. V was pared by 0 bases and J by 1 base, with 7 bases between. The CDR3 covers 15 residues. Germline V gene lookup returns CDR1 SGHDT and CDR2 YYEEEE. The CDR3 DNA reads as TGTGCCAGCAGCTTGGGAACCGGAACTAATGAAAAACTGTTTTTT. It encodes CASSLGTGTNEKLFF.

The chain employs TRBV10-2 and TRBJ2-7; 7 bases match TRBD1. The germline V gene encodes CDR1 WSHSY and CDR2 SAAADI. V was pared by 6 bases and J by 0 bases, with 5 bases of the junction left unmatched. This CDR3 has 14 amino acids. The CDR3 region has the DNA TGCGCCAGCAGGCTGACAGGGCCCTCCTACGAGCAGTACTTC. Translating gives CASRLTGPSYEQYF.

This clone was seen once. This chain uses TRBV6-1 with TRBJ2-5, with D perhaps matching TRBD2 (6 bases). Germline values: CDR1 MNHNS, CDR2 SASEGT. The CDR3 is made up of 15 amino acids. V dropped 4 bases and J dropped 1 base, with 13 bases sitting between them. The CDR3: CASSASGAGQETQYF. The CDR3, as DNA: TGTGCCAGCAGTGCGTCGGGAGCCGGCCAAGAGACCCAGTACTTC.

This rearrangement joins TRBV5-1 to TRBJ2-3; no clear D gene. Trimming took 0 bases from V and 0 from J, leaving 8 bases between them. The CDR3 has 15 residues. Germline V CDR1 and CDR2: SGHRS, YFSETQ. The CDR3: CASSLVLPSTDTQYF. As DNA, the CDR3 is TGCGCCAGCAGCTTGGTTCTCCCTAGCACAGATACGCAGTATTTT.

In regard to this clone: Other DNA sequences of this sample code for an identical CDR3. This chain joins TRBV6-1 and TRBJ1-5, with D perhaps matching TRBD1 (5 bases). The CDR3 totals 14 residues. The germline V gene has CDR1 MNHNS and CDR2 SASEGT. The V and J ends lost 6 bases and 0 bases respectively, with 9 bases between them. CDR3 coding DNA: TGTGCCAGCAGGGAGACAGTTAGCAATCAGCCCCAGCATTTT. Translating it yields CASRETVSNQPQHF.

The chain carries TRBV10-2 and TRBJ2-7; D is unclear. Germline V gene data show CDR1 as WSHSY and CDR2 as SAAADI. Trimming cost V 3 bases and J 0 bases, with 12 bases left between them. The CDR3 consists of 15 residues. CDR3 region: CASSDAGTFSYEQYF. The CDR3 nucleotides read TGCGCCAGCAGTGATGCAGGAACCTTCTCCTACGAGCAGTACTTC.

The chain carries TRBV7-3 and TRBJ2-2; the match to TRBD1 covers 7 bases. The CDR3 has 17 residues. Germline assignment: CDR1 SGHTA and CDR2 FQGTGA. Trimming took 4 bases from V and 5 from J; bases not matched to a gene: 13. The CDR3 region is CASSYEPGQVRTGELFF. The CDR3 coding sequence is TGTGCCAGCAGCTACGAACCCGGACAGGTTCGGACCGGGGAGCTGTTTTTT.

The chain combines TRBV6-6 with TRBJ2-3; D unclear. V lost 2 bases, J lost 0 bases, and 9 bases lay in between. The germline CDR1 and CDR2 sequences are MNHNY and SVGAGI (reference sequence). This CDR3 has 15 residues. The CDR3 DNA is TGTGCCAGCAGTTACGAATACGCTAGCACAGATACGCAGTATTTT. Its protein product is CASSYEYASTDTQYF.

This chain joins TRBV2 and TRBJ1-5, with D unresolved. V gave up 5 bases and J gave up 6 bases, with 14 bases separating them. This CDR3 is 14 amino acids long. The germline gives CDR1 SNHLY, CDR2 FYNNEI. CDR3 in amino acids: CASSLSGLSQPQHF. The CDR3 nucleotides are TGTGCCAGCAGTCTATCGGGCCTTAGTCAGCCCCAGCATTTT.

The V and J genes are TRBV9 and TRBJ1-1; TRBD1 might be the D (6 bases). This CDR3 spans 17 amino acids. The V gene lost 0 bases and the J gene lost 0 bases, with 15 bases spanning the gap. Looked up from germline, CDR1 is SGDLS and CDR2 is YYNGEE. The CDR3 is CASSVEGGEELNTEAFF. The CDR3 DNA sequence: TGTGCCAGCAGCGTAGAAGGGGGGGAGGAGCTGAACACTGAAGCTTTCTTT.

Regarding this clone: Other nucleotide sequences in the sample specify the same CDR3. The V and J genes are TRBV29-1 and TRBJ2-5; TRBD1 agrees at 7 bases. CDR1 and CDR2 from the germline V gene are SQVTM and ANQGSEA. With V trimmed by 7 bases and J by 5 bases, 7 bases remained unmatched. The CDR3 has 12 residues. This CDR3 is CSGLTGEETQYF. The CDR3 region has the DNA TGCAGCGGTCTCACAGGGGAGGAGACCCAGTACTTC.

This clone was seen just once. This chain links TRBV27 with TRBJ2-5, with D perhaps matching TRBD2 (6 bases). The CDR3 sequence is 13 residues long. In germline, CDR1 is MNHEY, CDR2 SMNVEV (reference sequence). The V gene lost 4 bases and the J gene lost 5 bases, with 11 bases spanning the gap. The CDR3: CASSWGLSETQYF. The CDR3 region has the DNA TGTGCCAGCAGTTGGGGACTTAGCGAGACCCAGTACTTC.

CDR3 in DNA: TGTGCCAGCTCACCCGTTGGGGGACCTGCCTATGGCTACACCTTC. Its translation is CASSPVGGPAYGYTF. This chain links TRBV18 with TRBJ1-2; weak D call: TRBD1 (5 bases). This CDR3 is built from 15 residues. Deletions cut 3 bases from V and 4 bases from J, with 15 bases between. The germline CDR1 and CDR2 sequences are KGHSH and LQKENI.

V is TRBV18 and J is TRBJ2-7; 12 bases map to TRBD1. Germline V CDR1 and CDR2: KGHSH, LQKENI. The CDR3 sequence is 17 residues long. V trimming: 4 bases; J trimming: 7 bases; junction bases outside the gene matches: 14. The CDR3 DNA reads TGTGCCAGCTCACAACCTGGGACAGGGGGCGCGGTGGGGGAGCAGTACTTC. It is translated as CASSQPGTGGAVGEQYF.

The chain joins TRBV29-1 to TRBJ1-1; D gene uncertain. The V gene's germline CDR1 is SQVTM and CDR2 ANQGSEA. The CDR3 totals 14 residues. V was shortened by 1 base and J by 0 bases, with 9 bases between the two germline ends. The CDR3: CSVEVFSMNTEAFF. The CDR3 nucleotides are TGCAGCGTTGAAGTTTTCAGCATGAACACTGAAGCTTTCTTT.

V is TRBV10-3 and J is TRBJ1-3; D uncertain. Per the germline V gene, CDR1 is ENHRY and CDR2 is SYGVKD. V lost 8 bases and J lost 0, with 11 bases in between. CDR3 length equals 14 residues. The DNA for the CDR3 is TGTGCCATCGGCGGCACCAGCTCTGGAAACACCATATATTTT. Translating it yields CAIGGTSSGNTIYF.

CDR3 amino acids: CASSLHGGDTGELFF. DNA of the CDR3: TGTGCCAGCAGCTTACACGGGGGCGACACCGGGGAGCTGTTTTTT. The V gene is TRBV7-9, the J gene TRBJ2-2; D is possibly TRBD1 or TRBD2 (6 bases each). This CDR3 comprises 15 residues. Germline V gene lookup returns CDR1 SEHNR and CDR2 FQNEAQ (reference sequence). With 2 bases removed from V and 3 bases from J, the gap between germline ends came to 10 bases.